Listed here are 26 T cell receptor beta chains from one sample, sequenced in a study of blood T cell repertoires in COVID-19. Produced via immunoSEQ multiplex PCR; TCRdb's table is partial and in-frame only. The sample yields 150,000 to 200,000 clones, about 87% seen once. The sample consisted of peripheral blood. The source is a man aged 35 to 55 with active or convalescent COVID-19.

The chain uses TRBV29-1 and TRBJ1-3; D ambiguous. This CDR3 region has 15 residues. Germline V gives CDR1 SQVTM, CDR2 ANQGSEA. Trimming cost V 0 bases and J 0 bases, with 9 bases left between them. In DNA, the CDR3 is TGCAGCGTTGAAGACCCCGGGATCTCTGGAAACACCATATATTTT. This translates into CSVEDPGISGNTIYF.

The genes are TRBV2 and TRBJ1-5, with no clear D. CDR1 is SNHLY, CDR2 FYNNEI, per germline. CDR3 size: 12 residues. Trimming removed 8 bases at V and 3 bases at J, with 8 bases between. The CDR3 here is CASGQNNQPQHF. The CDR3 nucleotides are TGTGCCAGCGGGCAGAACAATCAGCCCCAGCATTTT.

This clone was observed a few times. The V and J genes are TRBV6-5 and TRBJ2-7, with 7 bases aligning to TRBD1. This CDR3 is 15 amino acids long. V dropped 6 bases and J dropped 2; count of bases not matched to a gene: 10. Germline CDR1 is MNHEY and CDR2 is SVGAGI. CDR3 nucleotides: TGTGCCAGCAGATCACCGGGACAGACAACCTACGAGCAGTACTTC. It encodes CASRSPGQTTYEQYF.

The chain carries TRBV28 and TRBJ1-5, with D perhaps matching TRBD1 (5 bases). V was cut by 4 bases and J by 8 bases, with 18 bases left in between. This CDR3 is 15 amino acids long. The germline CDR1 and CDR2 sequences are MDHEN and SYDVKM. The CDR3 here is CASSSGLGGGKPQHF. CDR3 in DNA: TGTGCCAGCAGTTCCGGACTGGGGGGGGGTAAGCCCCAGCATTTT.

The CDR3 spells CASSLGDRTNTGELFF. As DNA, the CDR3 is TGCGCCAGCAGCTTGGGGGACAGGACGAACACCGGGGAGCTGTTTTTT. The chain links TRBV5-1 to TRBJ2-2, with 8 bases aligning to TRBD1. The CDR3 has 16 amino acids. V was clipped by 0 bases and J by 0 bases; unmatched bases: 1. Germline V gene data show CDR1 as SGHRS and CDR2 as YFSETQ.

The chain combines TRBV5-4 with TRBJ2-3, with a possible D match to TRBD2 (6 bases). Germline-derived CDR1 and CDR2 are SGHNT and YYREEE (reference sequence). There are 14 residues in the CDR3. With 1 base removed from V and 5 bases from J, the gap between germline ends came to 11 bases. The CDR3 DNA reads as TGTGCCAGCAGCTTGTCGGGCGGGGTAGATACGCAGTATTTT. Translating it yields CASSLSGGVDTQYF.

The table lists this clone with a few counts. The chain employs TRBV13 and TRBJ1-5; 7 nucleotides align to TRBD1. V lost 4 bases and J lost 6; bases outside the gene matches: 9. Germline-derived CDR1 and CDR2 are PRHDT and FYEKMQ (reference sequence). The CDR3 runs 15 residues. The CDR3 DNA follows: TGTGCCAGCAGCTCCGACAGGGCTAAACGTCAGCCCCAGCATTTT. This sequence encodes CASSSDRAKRQPQHF. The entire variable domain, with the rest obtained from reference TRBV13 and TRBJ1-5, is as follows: AAGVIQSPRHLIKEKRETATLKCYPIPRHDTVYWYQQGPGQDPQFLISFYEKMQSDKGSIPDRFSAQQFSDYHSELNMSSLELGDSALYFCASSSDRAKRQPQHFGDGTRLSIL.

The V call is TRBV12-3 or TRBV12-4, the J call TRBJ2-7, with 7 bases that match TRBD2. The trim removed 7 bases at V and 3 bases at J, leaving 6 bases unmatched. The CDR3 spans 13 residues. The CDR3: CASTSGPLYEQYF. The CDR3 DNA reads TGTGCCAGCACTAGCGGCCCGCTCTACGAGCAGTACTTC.

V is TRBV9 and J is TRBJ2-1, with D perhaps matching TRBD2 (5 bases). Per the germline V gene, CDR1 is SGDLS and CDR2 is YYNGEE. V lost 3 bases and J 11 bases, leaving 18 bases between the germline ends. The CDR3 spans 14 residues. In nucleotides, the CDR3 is TGTGCCAGCAGCGAGAGGACTGGGCCTCAAAAGCAGTTCTTC. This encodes CASSERTGPQKQFF.

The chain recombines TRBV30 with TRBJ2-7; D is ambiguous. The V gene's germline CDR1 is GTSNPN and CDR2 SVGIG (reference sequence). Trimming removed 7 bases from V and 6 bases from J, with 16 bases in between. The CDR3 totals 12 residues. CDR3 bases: TGTGCCTCCGGTAGACAAGACGGCGAGCAGTACTTC. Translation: CASGRQDGEQYF.

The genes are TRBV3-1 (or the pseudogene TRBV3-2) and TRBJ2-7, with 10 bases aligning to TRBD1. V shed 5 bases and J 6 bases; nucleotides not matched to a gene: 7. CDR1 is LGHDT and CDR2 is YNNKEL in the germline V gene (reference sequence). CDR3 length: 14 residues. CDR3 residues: CASSYGTGVSEQYF. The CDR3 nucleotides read TGTGCCAGCAGCTACGGGACAGGGGTTTCCGAGCAGTACTTC.

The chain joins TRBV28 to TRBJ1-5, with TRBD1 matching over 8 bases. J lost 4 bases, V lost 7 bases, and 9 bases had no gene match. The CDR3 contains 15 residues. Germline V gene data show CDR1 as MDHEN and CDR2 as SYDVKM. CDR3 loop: CASTKLWTGNQPQHF. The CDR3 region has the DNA TGTGCCAGCACCAAATTGTGGACAGGGAATCAGCCCCAGCATTTT. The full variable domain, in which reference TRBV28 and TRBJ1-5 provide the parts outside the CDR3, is DVKVTQSSRYLVKRTGEKVFLECVQDMDHENMFWYRQDPGLGLRLIYFSYDVKMKEKGDIPEGYSVSREKKERFSLILESASTNQTSMYLCASTKLWTGNQPQHFGDGTRLSIL.

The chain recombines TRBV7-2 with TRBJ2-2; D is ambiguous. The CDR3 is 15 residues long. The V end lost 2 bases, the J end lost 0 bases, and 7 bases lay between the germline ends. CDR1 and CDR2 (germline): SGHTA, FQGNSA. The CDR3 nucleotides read TGTGCCAGCAGCTTAATCGTCGCGAACACCGGGGAGCTGTTTTTT. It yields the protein CASSLIVANTGELFF.

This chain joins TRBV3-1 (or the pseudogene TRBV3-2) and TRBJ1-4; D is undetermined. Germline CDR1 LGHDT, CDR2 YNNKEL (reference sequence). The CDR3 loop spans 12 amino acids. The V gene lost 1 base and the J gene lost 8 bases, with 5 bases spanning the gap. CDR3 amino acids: CASSQGTEKLFF. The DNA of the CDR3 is TGTGCCAGCAGCCAAGGAACAGAAAAACTGTTTTTT.

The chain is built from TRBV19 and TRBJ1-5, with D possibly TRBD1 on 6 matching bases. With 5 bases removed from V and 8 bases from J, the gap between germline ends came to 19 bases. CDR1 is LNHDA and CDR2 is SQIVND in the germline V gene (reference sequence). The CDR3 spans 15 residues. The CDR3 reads CASSDTGTSNEPQHF. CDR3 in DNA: TGTGCCAGTAGTGATACGGGGACATCGAATGAGCCCCAGCATTTT. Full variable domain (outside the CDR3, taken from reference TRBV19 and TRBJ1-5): DGGITQSPKYLFRKEGQNVTLSCEQNLNHDAMYWYRQDPGQGLRLIYYSQIVNDFQKGDIAEGYSVSREKKESFPLTVTSAQKNPTAFYLCASSDTGTSNEPQHFGDGTRLSIL.

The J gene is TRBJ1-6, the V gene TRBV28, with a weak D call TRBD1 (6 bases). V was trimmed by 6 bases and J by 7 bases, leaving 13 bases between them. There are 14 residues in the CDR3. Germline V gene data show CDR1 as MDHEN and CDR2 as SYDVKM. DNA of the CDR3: TGTGCCAGCAGCCCGCCGGGGGGCAATTCACCCCTCCACTTT. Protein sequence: CASSPPGGNSPLHF. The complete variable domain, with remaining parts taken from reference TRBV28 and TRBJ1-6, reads DVKVTQSSRYLVKRTGEKVFLECVQDMDHENMFWYRQDPGLGLRLIYFSYDVKMKEKGDIPEGYSVSREKKERFSLILESASTNQTSMYLCASSPPGGNSPLHFGNGTRLTVT.

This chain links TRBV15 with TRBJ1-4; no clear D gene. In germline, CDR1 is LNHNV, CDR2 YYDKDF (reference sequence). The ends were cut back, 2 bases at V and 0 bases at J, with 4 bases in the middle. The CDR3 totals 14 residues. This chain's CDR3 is CATSRYATNEKLFF. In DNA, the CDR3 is TGTGCCACCAGCAGATATGCAACTAATGAAAAACTGTTTTTT.

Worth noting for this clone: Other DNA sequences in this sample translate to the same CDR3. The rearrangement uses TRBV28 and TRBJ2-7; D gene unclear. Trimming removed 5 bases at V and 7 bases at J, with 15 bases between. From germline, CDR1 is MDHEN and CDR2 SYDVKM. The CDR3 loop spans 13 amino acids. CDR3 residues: CASSARSPGEQYF. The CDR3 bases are TGTGCCAGCAGTGCCCGGAGTCCCGGAGAGCAGTACTTC.

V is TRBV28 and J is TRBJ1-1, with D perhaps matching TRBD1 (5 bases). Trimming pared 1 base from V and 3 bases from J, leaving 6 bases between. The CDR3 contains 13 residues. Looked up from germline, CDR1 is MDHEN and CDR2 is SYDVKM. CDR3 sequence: CASSLSGDTEAFF. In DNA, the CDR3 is TGTGCCAGCAGTTTATCGGGGGACACTGAAGCTTTCTTT.

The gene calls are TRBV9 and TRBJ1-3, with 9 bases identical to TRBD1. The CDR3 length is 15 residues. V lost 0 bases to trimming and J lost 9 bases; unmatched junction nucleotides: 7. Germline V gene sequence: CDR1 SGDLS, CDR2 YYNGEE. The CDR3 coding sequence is TGTGCCAGCAGCGTAGGTGGGACAGGGCCGGCCACCATATATTTT. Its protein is CASSVGGTGPATIYF.

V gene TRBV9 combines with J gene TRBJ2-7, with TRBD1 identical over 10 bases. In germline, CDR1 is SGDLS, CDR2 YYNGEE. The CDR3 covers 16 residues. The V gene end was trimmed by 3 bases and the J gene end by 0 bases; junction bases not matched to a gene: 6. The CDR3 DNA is TGTGCCAGCAGCGCCTGGGGGGACAGGGGCTCCTACGAGCAGTACTTC. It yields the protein CASSAWGDRGSYEQYF.

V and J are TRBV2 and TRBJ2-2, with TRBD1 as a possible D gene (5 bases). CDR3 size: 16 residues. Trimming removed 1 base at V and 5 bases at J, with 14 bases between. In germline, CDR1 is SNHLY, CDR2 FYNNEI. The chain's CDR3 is CASSEDVAGRTGELFF. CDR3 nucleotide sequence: TGTGCCAGCAGTGAAGATGTGGCAGGGCGAACCGGGGAGCTGTTTTTT. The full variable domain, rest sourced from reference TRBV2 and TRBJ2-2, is EPEVTQTPSHQVTQMGQEVILRCVPISNHLYFYWYRQILGQKVEFLVSFYNNEISEKSEIFDDQFSVERPDGSNFTLKIRSTKLEDSAMYFCASSEDVAGRTGELFFGEGSRLTVL.

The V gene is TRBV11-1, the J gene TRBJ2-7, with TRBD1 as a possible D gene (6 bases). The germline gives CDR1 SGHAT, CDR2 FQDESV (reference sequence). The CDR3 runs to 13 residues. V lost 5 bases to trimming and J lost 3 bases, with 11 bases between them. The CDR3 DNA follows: TGTGCCAGCAGCGCCACAGGGAACTACGAGCAGTACTTC. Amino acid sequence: CASSATGNYEQYF.

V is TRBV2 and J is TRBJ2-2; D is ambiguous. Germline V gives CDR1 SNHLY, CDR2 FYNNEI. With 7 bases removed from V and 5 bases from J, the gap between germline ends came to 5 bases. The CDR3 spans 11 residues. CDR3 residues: CASTVTGELFF. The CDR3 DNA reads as TGTGCCAGCACCGTTACCGGGGAGCTGTTTTTT.

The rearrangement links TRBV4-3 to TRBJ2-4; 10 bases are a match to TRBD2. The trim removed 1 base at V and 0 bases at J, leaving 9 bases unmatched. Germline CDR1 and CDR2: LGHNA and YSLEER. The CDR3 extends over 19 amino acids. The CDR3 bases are TGCGCCAGCAGCCAAGCCGCAGCGGGGGGGACTCTAGCCAAAAACATTCAGTACTTC. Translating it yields CASSQAAAGGTLAKNIQYF.

DNA for the CDR3: TGTGCCAGCAAGACTAGCGGGCAGGGAGATACGCAGTATTTT. Its protein is CASKTSGQGDTQYF. The chain recombines TRBV3-1 (or the pseudogene TRBV3-2) with TRBJ2-3; 10 nucleotides match TRBD2. V lost 7 bases and J lost 5; bases outside the gene matches: 6. Looked up from germline, CDR1 is LGHDT and CDR2 is YNNKEL (reference sequence). The CDR3 has 14 residues.